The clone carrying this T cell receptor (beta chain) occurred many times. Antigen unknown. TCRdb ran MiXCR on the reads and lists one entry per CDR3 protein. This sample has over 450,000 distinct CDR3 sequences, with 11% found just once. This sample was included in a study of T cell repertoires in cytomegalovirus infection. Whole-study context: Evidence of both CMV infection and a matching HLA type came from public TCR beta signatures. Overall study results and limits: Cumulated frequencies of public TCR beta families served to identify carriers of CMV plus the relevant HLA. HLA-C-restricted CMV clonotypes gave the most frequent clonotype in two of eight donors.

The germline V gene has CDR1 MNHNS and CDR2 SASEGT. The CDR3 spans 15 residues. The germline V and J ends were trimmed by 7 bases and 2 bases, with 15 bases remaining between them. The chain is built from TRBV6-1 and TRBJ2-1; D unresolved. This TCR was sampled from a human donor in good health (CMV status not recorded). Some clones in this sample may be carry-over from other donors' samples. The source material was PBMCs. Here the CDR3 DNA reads TGTGCCAGCATCCCCCACAGAATCACCTACAATGAGCAGTTCTTC. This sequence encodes CASIPHRITYNEQFF.